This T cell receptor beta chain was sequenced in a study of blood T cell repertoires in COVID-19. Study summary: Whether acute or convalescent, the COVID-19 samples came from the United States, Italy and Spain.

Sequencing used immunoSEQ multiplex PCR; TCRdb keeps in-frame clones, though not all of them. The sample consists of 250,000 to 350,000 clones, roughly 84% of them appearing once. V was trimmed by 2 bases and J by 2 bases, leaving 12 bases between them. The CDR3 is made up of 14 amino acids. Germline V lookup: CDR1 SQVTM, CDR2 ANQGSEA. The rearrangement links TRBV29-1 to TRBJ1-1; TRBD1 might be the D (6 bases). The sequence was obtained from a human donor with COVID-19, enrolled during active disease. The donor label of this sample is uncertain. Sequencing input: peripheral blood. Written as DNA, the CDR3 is TGCAGCGTTGAACAGGGGCAGTTTAACACTGAAGCTTTCTTT. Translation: CSVEQGQFNTEAFF.